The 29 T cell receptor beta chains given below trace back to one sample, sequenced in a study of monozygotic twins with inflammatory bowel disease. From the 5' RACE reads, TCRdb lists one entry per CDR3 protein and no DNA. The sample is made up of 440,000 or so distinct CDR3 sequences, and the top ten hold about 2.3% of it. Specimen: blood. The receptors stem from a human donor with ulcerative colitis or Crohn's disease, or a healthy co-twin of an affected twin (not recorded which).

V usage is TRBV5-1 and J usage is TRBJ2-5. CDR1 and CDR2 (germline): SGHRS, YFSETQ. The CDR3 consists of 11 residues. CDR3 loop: CASRGMETQYF.

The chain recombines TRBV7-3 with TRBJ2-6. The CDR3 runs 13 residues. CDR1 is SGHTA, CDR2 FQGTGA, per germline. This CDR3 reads CASSVGGANVLTF.

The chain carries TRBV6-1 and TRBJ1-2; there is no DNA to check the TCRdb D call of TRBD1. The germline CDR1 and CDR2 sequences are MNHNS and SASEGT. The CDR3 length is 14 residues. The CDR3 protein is CASSPLSGGEGYTF.

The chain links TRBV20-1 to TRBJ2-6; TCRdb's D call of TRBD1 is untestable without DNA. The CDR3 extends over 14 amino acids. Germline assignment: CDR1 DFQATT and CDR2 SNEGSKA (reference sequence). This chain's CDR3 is CSASGGSGANVLTF.

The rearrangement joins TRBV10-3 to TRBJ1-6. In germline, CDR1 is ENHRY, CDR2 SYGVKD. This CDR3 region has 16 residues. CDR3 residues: CAISESAGPYNSPLHF.

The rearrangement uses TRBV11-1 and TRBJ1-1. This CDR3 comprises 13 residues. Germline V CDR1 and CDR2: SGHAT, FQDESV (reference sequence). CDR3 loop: CASSQAGYTEAFF.

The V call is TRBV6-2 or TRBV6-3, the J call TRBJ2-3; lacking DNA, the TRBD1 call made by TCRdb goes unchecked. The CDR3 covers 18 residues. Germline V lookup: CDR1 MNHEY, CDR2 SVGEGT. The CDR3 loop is CASSYTTLTGLSTDTQYF.

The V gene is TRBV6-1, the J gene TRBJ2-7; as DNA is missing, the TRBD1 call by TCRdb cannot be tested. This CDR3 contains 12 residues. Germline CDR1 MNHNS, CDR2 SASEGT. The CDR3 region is CASRDRDYEQYF.

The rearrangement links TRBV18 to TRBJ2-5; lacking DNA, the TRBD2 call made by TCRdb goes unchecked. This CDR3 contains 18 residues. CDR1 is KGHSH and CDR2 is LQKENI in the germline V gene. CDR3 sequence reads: CASSRLLAGGPAQETQYF.

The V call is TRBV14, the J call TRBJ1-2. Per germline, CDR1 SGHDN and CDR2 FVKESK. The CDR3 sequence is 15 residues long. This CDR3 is CASSPRRTAGYGYTF.

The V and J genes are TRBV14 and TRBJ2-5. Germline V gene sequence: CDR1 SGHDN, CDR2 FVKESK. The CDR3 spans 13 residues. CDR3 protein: CASSQIQRETQYF.

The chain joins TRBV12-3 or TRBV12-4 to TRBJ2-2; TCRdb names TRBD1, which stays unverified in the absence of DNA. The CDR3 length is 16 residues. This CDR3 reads CASSLEGGARTGELFF.

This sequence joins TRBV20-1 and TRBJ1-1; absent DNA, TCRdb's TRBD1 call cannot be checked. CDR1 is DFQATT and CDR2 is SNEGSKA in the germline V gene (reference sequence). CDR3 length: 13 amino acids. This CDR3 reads CSARLRARSEAFF.

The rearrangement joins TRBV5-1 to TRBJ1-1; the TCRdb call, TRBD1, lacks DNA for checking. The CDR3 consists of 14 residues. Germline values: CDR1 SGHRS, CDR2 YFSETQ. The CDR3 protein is CASSLGTADTEAFF.

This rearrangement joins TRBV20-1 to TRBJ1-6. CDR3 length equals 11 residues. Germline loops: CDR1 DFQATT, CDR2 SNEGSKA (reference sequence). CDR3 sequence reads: CSARTGSPLHF.

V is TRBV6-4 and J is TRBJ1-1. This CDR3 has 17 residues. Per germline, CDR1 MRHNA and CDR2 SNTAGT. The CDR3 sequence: CASRYRKALALNTEAFF.

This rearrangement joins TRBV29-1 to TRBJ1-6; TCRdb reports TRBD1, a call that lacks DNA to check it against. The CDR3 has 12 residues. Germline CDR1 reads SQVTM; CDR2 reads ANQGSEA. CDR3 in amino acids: CSVREGDSPLHF.

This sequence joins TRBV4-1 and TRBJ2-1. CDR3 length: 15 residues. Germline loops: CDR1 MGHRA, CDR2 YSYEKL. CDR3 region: CASSRERNDYNEQFF.

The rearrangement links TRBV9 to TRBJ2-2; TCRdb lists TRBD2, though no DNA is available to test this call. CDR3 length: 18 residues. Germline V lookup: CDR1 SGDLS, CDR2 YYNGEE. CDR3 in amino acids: CASSGPPSGATNTGELFF.

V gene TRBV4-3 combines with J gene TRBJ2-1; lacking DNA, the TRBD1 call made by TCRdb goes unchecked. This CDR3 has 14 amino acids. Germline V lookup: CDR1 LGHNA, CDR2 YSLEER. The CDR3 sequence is CASSQGGAVNEQFF.

CDR3 in amino acids: CASSLGTSGILGTGELFF. This chain connects TRBV7-6 to TRBJ2-2; TCRdb's assignment of TRBD2 cannot be checked, as there is no DNA. Germline V lookup: CDR1 SGHVS, CDR2 FNYEAQ. The CDR3 is made up of 18 amino acids.

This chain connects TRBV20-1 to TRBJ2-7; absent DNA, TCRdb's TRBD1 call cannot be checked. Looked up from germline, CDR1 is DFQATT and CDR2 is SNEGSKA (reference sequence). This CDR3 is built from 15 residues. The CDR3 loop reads CSANPRLDRDHEQYF.

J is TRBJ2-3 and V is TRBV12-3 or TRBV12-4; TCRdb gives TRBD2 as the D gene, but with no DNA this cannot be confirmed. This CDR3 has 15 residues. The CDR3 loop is CASSTFGGKTDTQYF.

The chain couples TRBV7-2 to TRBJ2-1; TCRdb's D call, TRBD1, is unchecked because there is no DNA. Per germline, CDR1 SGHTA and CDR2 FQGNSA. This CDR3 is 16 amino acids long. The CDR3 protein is CASSQDGGLSYNEQFF.

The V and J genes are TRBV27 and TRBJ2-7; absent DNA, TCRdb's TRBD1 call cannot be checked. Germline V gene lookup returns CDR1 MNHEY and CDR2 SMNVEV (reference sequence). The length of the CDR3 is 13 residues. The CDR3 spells CASSSQTGEEKYF.

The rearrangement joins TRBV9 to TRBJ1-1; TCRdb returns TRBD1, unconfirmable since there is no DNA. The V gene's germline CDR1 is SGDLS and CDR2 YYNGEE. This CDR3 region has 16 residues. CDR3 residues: CASSVAMTGGGTEAFF.

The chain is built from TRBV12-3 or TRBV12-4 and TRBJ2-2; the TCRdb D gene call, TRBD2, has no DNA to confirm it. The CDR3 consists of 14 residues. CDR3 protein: CASSFRLAGGELFF.

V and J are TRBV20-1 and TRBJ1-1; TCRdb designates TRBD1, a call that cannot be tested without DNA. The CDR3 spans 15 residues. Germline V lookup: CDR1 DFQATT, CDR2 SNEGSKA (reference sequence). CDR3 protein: CSARGRGQGAYEAFF.

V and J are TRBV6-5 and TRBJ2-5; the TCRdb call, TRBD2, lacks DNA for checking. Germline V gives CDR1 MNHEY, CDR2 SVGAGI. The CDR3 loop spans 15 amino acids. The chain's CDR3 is CASSYYPGLQETQYF.